The 30 T cell receptor beta chains below were found in one sample sequenced in a study of blood T cell repertoires in COVID-19 (dated by TCRdb to about 2020). Library preparation was by the immunoSEQ multiplex PCR assay. Sourced from immuneACCESS, this table was stored by TCRdb with only in-frame sequences that have V and J called. A share of the clones is absent; for the studies checked, an unresolved V gene accounts for under half, and the remainder has no known explanation. In this sample the table shows 120,000 or so clones, over 75% of which occur a single time. The ten largest clones take up approximately 8.1% of the sample. Input material: peripheral blood. These receptors all stem from a middle-aged man with acute or convalescent COVID-19.

This rearrangement joins TRBV15 to TRBJ2-7, with a possible D match to TRBD2 (5 bases). Per the germline V gene, CDR1 is LNHNV and CDR2 is YYDKDF (reference sequence). Trimming shortened V by 0 bases and J by 5 bases, and 11 bases separated the two germline ends. The CDR3 spans 14 residues. The CDR3 DNA sequence: TGTGCCACCAGCAGAGATACGTCGGGGAACGAGCAGTACTTC. Translation: CATSRDTSGNEQYF.

The chain couples TRBV7-9 to TRBJ2-3, with 8 bases identical to TRBD2. V shed 2 bases, J shed 1 base, and the junction held 5 bases outside the gene matches. This CDR3 has 16 amino acids. The germline gives CDR1 SEHNR, CDR2 FQNEAQ (reference sequence). The DNA of the CDR3 is TGTGCCAGCAGCTTACCCCCAGCGGGAGGCACAGATACGCAGTATTTT. It translates to CASSLPPAGGTDTQYF.

Remarks on this clone: Other DNA sequences in this sample translate to the same CDR3. V is TRBV27 and J is TRBJ2-2, with TRBD2 matching over 10 bases. The germline V gene encodes CDR1 MNHEY and CDR2 SMNVEV (reference sequence). The trim removed 5 bases at V and 1 base at J, leaving 4 bases unmatched. The CDR3 is made up of 16 amino acids. The CDR3 sequence: CASSNRLAGNTGELFF. DNA of the CDR3: TGTGCCAGCAGTAATCGACTAGCGGGGAACACCGGGGAGCTGTTTTTT.

The chain is built from TRBV6-5 and TRBJ2-1, with TRBD2 matching over 10 bases. Germline V gene data show CDR1 as MNHEY and CDR2 as SVGAGI. The CDR3 is made up of 15 amino acids. Trimming removed 6 bases from V and 6 bases from J; junction bases left unmatched: 8. CDR3 region: CASRPAGGPGNEQFF. In DNA form, the CDR3 reads TGTGCCAGCAGACCAGCGGGAGGGCCGGGCAATGAGCAGTTCTTC.

The chain links TRBV5-1 to TRBJ2-5; 7 nucleotides agree with TRBD2. Losses at the gene ends were 7 bases for V and 5 bases for J; bases not matched to a gene: 11. CDR1 and CDR2 (germline): SGHRS, YFSETQ. The length of the CDR3 is 14 residues. This CDR3 is CASHYLAGVETQYF. The CDR3 region has the DNA TGCGCCAGCCACTATTTGGCGGGAGTGGAGACCCAGTACTTC.

V usage is TRBV10-1 and J usage is TRBJ2-7; 11 bases agree with TRBD1. Trimming cost V 3 bases and J 6 bases; bases outside gene matches: 7. Germline CDR1 is WNHNN and CDR2 is SYGVQD (reference sequence). This CDR3 has 15 residues. The CDR3 coding sequence is TGCGCCAGCAGTGATGACCGGACAGGGGGCTCCGAGCAGTACTTC. Translated, it gives CASSDDRTGGSEQYF.

The chain joins TRBV18 to TRBJ2-7; D perhaps matches TRBD1 (7 bases). CDR1 is KGHSH and CDR2 is LQKENI in the germline V gene. With 4 bases removed from V and 3 bases from J, the gap between germline ends came to 16 bases. The CDR3 sequence is 15 residues long. This CDR3 reads CASSLGGTALYEQYF. For the CDR3, the DNA is TGTGCCAGCTCACTAGGCGGGACAGCCCTCTACGAGCAGTACTTC.

The gene calls are TRBV7-9 and TRBJ2-7; 11 nucleotides match TRBD2. This CDR3 has 18 residues. Germline V gene sequence: CDR1 SEHNR, CDR2 FQNEAQ (reference sequence). V trimming: 4 bases; J trimming: 1 base; junction bases outside the gene matches: 12. The CDR3 loop is CASSSRGLAGGLSYEQYF. In nucleotides, the CDR3 is TGTGCCAGCAGCTCAAGGGGGCTAGCGGGAGGTTTATCCTACGAGCAGTACTTC.

The V and J genes are TRBV6-5 and TRBJ1-2; 8 bases are a match to TRBD1. The germline gives CDR1 MNHEY, CDR2 SVGAGI. V lost 4 bases, J lost 1 base, and 8 bases stayed unmatched. The CDR3 extends over 16 amino acids. The CDR3 is CASSLQGGEFNYGYTF. The CDR3 region has the DNA TGTGCCAGCAGTTTACAGGGGGGAGAATTTAACTATGGCTACACCTTC.

The chain employs TRBV6-5 and TRBJ2-7; D is unresolved. The CDR3 runs 12 residues. CDR1 and CDR2 (germline): MNHEY, SVGAGI. Between the trimmed V and J ends, which lost 5 bases and 1 base, there was a span of 6 bases. This CDR3 is CASSPGSYEQYF. The CDR3, as DNA: TGTGCCAGCAGTCCCGGGTCCTACGAGCAGTACTTC.

The CDR3: CASSRLRYNEQFF. The CDR3 region has the DNA TGTGCCAGCAGTCGCCTCAGGTACAATGAGCAGTTCTTC. The chain carries TRBV2 and TRBJ2-1, with D hard to call. Per germline, CDR1 SNHLY and CDR2 FYNNEI. V lost 5 bases to trimming and J lost 4 bases, with 9 bases between them. The CDR3 runs to 13 residues.

This sequence joins TRBV9 and TRBJ2-1; 10 bases are shared with TRBD2. This CDR3 contains 15 residues. Germline V lookup: CDR1 SGDLS, CDR2 YYNGEE. The junction had 7 bases not matched to a gene; V was cut back by 4 bases and J by 6 bases. The CDR3 spells CASSQSGRVANEQFF. CDR3 DNA sequence: TGTGCCAGCAGCCAGAGCGGGAGGGTGGCCAATGAGCAGTTCTTC.

This chain connects TRBV2 to TRBJ2-7; TRBD2 aligns across 8 bases. Unmatched junction bases numbered 7, after V lost 0 bases and J lost 6 bases. The CDR3 spans 15 residues. CDR1 SNHLY and CDR2 FYNNEI come from the germline V gene. This chain's CDR3 is CASSEATGGPLEQYF. Here the CDR3 DNA reads TGTGCCAGCAGTGAAGCGACGGGAGGGCCTCTCGAGCAGTACTTC.

The CDR3 DNA follows: TGTGCCATTCAGGTAATTGGCAATCAGCCCCAGCATTTT. It translates to CAIQVIGNQPQHF. The rearrangement links TRBV19 to TRBJ1-5; the D is unclear. Deletions cut 10 bases from V and 2 bases from J, with 12 bases between. Germline CDR1 and CDR2: LNHDA and SQIVND (reference sequence). The CDR3 totals 13 residues.

The chain carries TRBV3-1 (or the pseudogene TRBV3-2) and TRBJ2-5; 7 bases align to TRBD2. The CDR3 sequence is 14 residues long. The germline gives CDR1 LGHDT, CDR2 YNNKEL (reference sequence). V shed 4 bases and J 7 bases; nucleotides not matched to a gene: 9. As DNA, the CDR3 is TGTGCCAGCAGCCTCTCCGGGGGGATCGGGACCCAGTACTTC. As protein: CASSLSGGIGTQYF.

The genes are TRBV5-4 and TRBJ2-7; 7 nucleotides agree with TRBD1. V shed 0 bases, J shed 2 bases, and the junction held 8 bases outside the gene matches. Germline loops: CDR1 SGHNT, CDR2 YYREEE (reference sequence). The CDR3 has 16 amino acids. The CDR3 sequence: CASSLEVRQGAYEQYF. In DNA form, the CDR3 reads TGTGCCAGCAGCTTGGAGGTCAGACAGGGAGCCTACGAGCAGTACTTC.

The rearrangement uses TRBV5-4 and TRBJ2-7; possible D gene TRBD2, 5 bases. Deletions cut 3 bases from V and 0 bases from J, with 10 bases between. CDR3 length: 14 amino acids. Per the germline V gene, CDR1 is SGHNT and CDR2 is YYREEE (reference sequence). In DNA, the CDR3 is TGTGCCAGCAGCTCGGGGTCGAGCTCCTACGAGCAGTACTTC. Translating gives CASSSGSSSYEQYF. The whole variable domain, filled in from reference TRBV5-4 and TRBJ2-7, reads ETGVTQSPTHLIKTRGQQVTLRCSSQSGHNTVSWYQQALGQGPQFIFQYYREEENGRGNFPPRFSGLQFPNYSSELNVNALELDDSALYLCASSSGSSSYEQYFGPGTRLTVT.

The chain recombines TRBV28 with TRBJ2-1, with 7 bases matching TRBD2. The germline V gene encodes CDR1 MDHEN and CDR2 SYDVKM. The CDR3 sequence is 17 residues long. The V gene end was trimmed by 3 bases and the J gene end by 2 bases; junction bases not matched to a gene: 10. CDR3 residues: CASSLAKLAGAYNEQFF. The CDR3 coding sequence is TGTGCCAGCAGTTTGGCCAAGCTCGCGGGGGCCTACAATGAGCAGTTCTTC.

The chain is built from TRBV7-9 and TRBJ2-5; 7 bases are shared with TRBD2. The CDR3 is 14 residues long. The germline CDR1 and CDR2 sequences are SEHNR and FQNEAQ (reference sequence). V lost 5 bases to trimming and J lost 4 bases; unmatched junction nucleotides: 7. Here the CDR3 DNA reads TGTGCCAGCAGCAAGCGGGAATCGGGAGAGACCCAGTACTTC. Residues: CASSKRESGETQYF. Complete variable domain (other parts from reference TRBV7-9 and TRBJ2-5): DTGVSQNPRHKITKRGQNVTFRCDPISEHNRLYWYRQTLGQGPEFLTYFQNEAQLEKSRLLSDRFSAERPKGSFSTLEIQRTEQGDSAMYLCASSKRESGETQYFGPGTRLLVL.

The genes are TRBV5-4 and TRBJ1-2; D might be TRBD1 (5 bases). Germline lookup yields CDR1 SGHNT and CDR2 YYREEE (reference sequence). This CDR3 has 14 amino acids. The V end lost 2 bases, the J end lost 0 bases, and 8 bases lay between the germline ends. The DNA of the CDR3 is TGTGCCAGCAGCTTACAGGATTCTAACTATGGCTACACCTTC. Protein sequence: CASSLQDSNYGYTF.

The chain recombines TRBV6-2 or TRBV6-3 with TRBJ2-7; TRBD2 agrees at 9 bases. The CDR3 consists of 15 residues. The germline CDR1 and CDR2 sequences are MNHEY and SVGEGT. V shed 5 bases, J shed 4 bases, and the junction held 9 bases outside the gene matches. CDR3 residues: CASSPLAGNVYEQYF. The CDR3 DNA is TGTGCCAGCAGTCCCCTAGCGGGGAATGTTTACGAGCAGTACTTC.

The rearrangement links TRBV19 to TRBJ1-4; the D is unclear. Germline CDR1 reads LNHDA; CDR2 reads SQIVND (reference sequence). Trimming took off 5 bases at V and 8 bases at J, with 15 bases between the two ends. The CDR3 runs 14 residues. CDR3 sequence (DNA): TGTGCCAGTAGTCCCGTGGATTCGGAGGAAAAACTGTTTTTT. This translates into CASSPVDSEEKLFF.

This chain connects TRBV2 to TRBJ2-3, with 7 positions matching TRBD2. The junction had 9 bases not matched to a gene; V was cut back by 5 bases and J by 4 bases. From germline, CDR1 is SNHLY and CDR2 FYNNEI. There are 15 residues in the CDR3. CDR3 residues: CASSTSATVADTQYF. In DNA form, the CDR3 reads TGTGCCAGCAGTACTAGCGCGACGGTTGCAGATACGCAGTATTTT.

The chain carries TRBV5-1 and TRBJ1-2; 9 bases are a match to TRBD1. The ends lost 8 bases at V and 7 bases at J; junction bases unmatched: 9. The length of the CDR3 is 13 residues. CDR1 SGHRS and CDR2 YFSETQ come from the germline V gene. CDR3 sequence (DNA): TGCGCCAGTAGACCCGGGACAGGGTTTGGCTACACCTTC. This sequence encodes CASRPGTGFGYTF.

This chain uses TRBV6-4 with TRBJ1-1, with D possibly TRBD1 on 5 matching bases. This CDR3 region has 13 residues. V was pared by 3 bases and J by 5 bases, with 10 bases between. Germline V gives CDR1 MRHNA, CDR2 SNTAGT. The CDR3 sequence is CASSEYDSTEAFF. CDR3 sequence (DNA): TGTGCCAGCAGTGAATACGACAGTACTGAAGCTTTCTTT.

The J gene is TRBJ1-1, the V gene TRBV11-2; 7 bases line up with TRBD1. Germline trimming cut 5 bases from V and 5 bases from J; bases unmatched to any gene: 11. Germline V lookup: CDR1 SGHAT, CDR2 FQNNGV. CDR3 length: 15 amino acids. CDR3 residues: CASSHPKGARTEAFF. DNA for the CDR3: TGTGCCAGCAGCCACCCTAAGGGGGCGCGAACTGAAGCTTTCTTT.

With respect to this clone: The junction departs from germline at one end; a sequencing error may be responsible. The V gene is TRBV18, the J gene TRBJ1-1, with 7 bases lining up with TRBD1. This CDR3 has 12 amino acids. The germline CDR1 and CDR2 sequences are KGHSH and LQKENI. CDR3 in DNA: TGTGCCAGCTCAGCACTCAGGGGGGTTGTCCGCTTT. It translates to CASSALRGVVRF.

The chain recombines TRBV15 with TRBJ2-1; tentatively, D is TRBD2 (5 bases). The germline V and J ends were trimmed by 3 bases and 4 bases, with 16 bases remaining between them. Germline V gene data show CDR1 as LNHNV and CDR2 as YYDKDF (reference sequence). This CDR3 is 16 amino acids long. The CDR3 coding sequence is TGTGCCACCAGCAGGAGTGAGCGGATCCTTTACAATGAGCAGTTCTTC. It translates to CATSRSERILYNEQFF.

The chain couples TRBV24-1 to TRBJ2-1; 8 bases align to TRBD2. V shed 3 bases and J 7 bases; nucleotides not matched to a gene: 10. The CDR3 covers 16 residues. Germline V gene data show CDR1 as KGHDR and CDR2 as SFDVKD. The CDR3 spells CATSDRSRAGGNEQFF. DNA of the CDR3: TGTGCCACCAGTGATAGATCTAGGGCGGGAGGTAATGAGCAGTTCTTC.

V and J are TRBV19 and TRBJ1-5, with 8 bases aligning to TRBD1. The CDR3 totals 15 residues. V lost 6 bases, J lost 6 bases, and 10 bases stayed unmatched. CDR1 is LNHDA, CDR2 SQIVND, per germline (reference sequence). The chain's CDR3 is CASSVDRGGSQPQHF. DNA of the CDR3: TGTGCCAGTAGCGTCGACAGGGGCGGAAGTCAGCCCCAGCATTTT.